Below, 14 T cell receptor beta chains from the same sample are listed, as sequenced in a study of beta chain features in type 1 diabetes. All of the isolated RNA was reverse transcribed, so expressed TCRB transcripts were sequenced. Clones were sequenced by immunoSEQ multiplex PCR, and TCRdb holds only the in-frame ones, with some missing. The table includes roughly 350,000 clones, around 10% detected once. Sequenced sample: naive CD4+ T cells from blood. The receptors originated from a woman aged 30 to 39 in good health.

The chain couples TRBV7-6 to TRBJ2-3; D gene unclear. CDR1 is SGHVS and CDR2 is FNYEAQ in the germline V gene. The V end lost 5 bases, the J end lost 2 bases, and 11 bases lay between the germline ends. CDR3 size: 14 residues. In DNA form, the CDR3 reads TGTGCCAGCAGCCTAAGTCGGGTCACAGATACGCAGTATTTT. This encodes CASSLSRVTDTQYF.

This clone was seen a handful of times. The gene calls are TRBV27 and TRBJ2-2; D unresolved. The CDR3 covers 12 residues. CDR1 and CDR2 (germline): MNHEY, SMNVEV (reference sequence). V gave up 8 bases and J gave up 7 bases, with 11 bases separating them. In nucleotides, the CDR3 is TGTGCCAGCGGAGTGAAGAGCGGGGAGCTGTTTTTT. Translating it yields CASGVKSGELFF.

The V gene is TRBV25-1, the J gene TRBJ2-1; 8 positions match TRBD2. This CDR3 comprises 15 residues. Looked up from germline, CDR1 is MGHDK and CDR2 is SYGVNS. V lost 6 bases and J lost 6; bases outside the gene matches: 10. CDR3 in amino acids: CASSKPSGSGNEQFF. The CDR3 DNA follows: TGTGCCAGCAGCAAGCCGAGCGGGAGTGGCAATGAGCAGTTCTTC.

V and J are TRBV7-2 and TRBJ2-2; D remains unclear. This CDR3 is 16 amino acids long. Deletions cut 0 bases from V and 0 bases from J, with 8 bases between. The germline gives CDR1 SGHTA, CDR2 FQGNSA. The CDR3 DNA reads TGTGCCAGCAGCTTAGCGGGTCAGGCGAACACCGGGGAGCTGTTTTTT. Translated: CASSLAGQANTGELFF.

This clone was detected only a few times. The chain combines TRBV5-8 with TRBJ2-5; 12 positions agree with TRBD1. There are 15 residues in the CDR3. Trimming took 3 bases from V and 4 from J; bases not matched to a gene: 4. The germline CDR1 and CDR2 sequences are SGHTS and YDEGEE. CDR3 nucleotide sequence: TGTGCCAGCAGCTCCGGGACAGGGGGCCCAGAGACCCAGTACTTC. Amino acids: CASSSGTGGPETQYF. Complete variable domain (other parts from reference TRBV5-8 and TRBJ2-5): EAGVTQSPTHLIKTRGQQATLRCSPISGHTSVYWYQQALGLGLQFLLWYDEGEERNRGNFPPRFSGRQFPNYSSELNVNALELEDSALYLCASSSGTGGPETQYFGPGTRLLVL.

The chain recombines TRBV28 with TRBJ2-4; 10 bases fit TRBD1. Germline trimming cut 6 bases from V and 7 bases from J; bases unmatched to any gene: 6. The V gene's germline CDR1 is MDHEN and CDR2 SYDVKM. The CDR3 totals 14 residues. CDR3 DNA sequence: TGTGCCAGCAGCCGACAGGGGGCCTGGAACATTCAGTACTTC. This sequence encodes CASSRQGAWNIQYF.

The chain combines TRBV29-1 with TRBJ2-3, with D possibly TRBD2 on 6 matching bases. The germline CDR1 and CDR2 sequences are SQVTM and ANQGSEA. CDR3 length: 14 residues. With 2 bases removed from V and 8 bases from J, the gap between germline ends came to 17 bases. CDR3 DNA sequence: TGCAGCGTTGAACGGAGCGGGTACCAGGCTACGCAGTATTTT. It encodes CSVERSGYQATQYF.

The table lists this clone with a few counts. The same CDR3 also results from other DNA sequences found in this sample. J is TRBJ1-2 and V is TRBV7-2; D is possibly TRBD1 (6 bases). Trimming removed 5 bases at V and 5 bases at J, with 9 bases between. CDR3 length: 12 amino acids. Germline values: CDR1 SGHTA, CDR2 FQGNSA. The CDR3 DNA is TGTGCCAGCAGCCCTCAGGGGTATGGCTACACCTTC. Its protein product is CASSPQGYGYTF.

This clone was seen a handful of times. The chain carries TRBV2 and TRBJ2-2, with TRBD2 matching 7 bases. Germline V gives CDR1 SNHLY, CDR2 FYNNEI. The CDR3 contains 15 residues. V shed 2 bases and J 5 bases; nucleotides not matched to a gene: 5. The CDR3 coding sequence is TGTGCCAGCAGTGAAAATGGGGGACTAACCGGGGAGCTGTTTTTT. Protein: CASSENGGLTGELFF.

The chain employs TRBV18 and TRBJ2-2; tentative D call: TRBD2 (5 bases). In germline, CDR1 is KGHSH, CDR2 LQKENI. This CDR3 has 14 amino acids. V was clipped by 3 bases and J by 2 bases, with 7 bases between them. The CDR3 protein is CASSPRENTGELFF. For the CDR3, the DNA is TGTGCCAGCTCACCTCGGGAAAACACCGGGGAGCTGTTTTTT.

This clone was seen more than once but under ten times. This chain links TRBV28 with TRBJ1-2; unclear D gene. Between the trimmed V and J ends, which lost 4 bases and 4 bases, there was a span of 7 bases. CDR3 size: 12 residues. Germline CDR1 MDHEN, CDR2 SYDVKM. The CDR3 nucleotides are TGTGCCAGCAGTTCAACAAGCTATGGCTACACCTTC. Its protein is CASSSTSYGYTF.

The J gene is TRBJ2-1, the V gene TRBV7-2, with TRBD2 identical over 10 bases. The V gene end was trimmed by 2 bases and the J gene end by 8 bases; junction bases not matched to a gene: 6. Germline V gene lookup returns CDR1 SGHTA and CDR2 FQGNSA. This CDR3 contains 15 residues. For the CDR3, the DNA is TGTGCCAGCAGCTTATACCCTAGCGGGAGTGATGAGCAGTTCTTC. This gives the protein CASSLYPSGSDEQFF.

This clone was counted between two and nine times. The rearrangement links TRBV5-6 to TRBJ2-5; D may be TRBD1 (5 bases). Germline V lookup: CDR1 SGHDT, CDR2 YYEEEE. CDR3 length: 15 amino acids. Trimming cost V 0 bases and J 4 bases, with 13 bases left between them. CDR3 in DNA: TGTGCCAGCAGCTTGGGGGGTTGGGGCACAGAGACCCAGTACTTC. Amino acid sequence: CASSLGGWGTETQYF. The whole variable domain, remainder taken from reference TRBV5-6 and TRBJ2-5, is DAGVTQSPTHLIKTRGQQVTLRCSPKSGHDTVSWYQQALGQGPQFIFQYYEEEERQRGNFPDRFSGHQFPNYSSELNVNALLLGDSALYLCASSLGGWGTETQYFGPGTRLLVL.

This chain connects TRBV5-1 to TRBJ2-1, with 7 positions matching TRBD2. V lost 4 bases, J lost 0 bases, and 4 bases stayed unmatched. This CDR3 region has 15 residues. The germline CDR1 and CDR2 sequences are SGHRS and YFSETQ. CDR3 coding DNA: TGCGCCAGCAGCGTACTAGCGAGCTCCTACAATGAGCAGTTCTTC. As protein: CASSVLASSYNEQFF. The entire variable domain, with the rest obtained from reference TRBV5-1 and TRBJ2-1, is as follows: KAGVTQTPRYLIKTRGQQVTLSCSPISGHRSVSWYQQTPGQGLQFLFEYFSETQRNKGNFPGRFSGRQFSNSRSEMNVSTLELGDSALYLCASSVLASSYNEQFFGPGTRLTVL.